This T cell receptor beta chain came from a study of T cell clones after liver transplantation. The table came from immunoSEQ multiplex PCR; TCRdb's copy has only in-frame clones and leaves some out. The data show approximately 50,000 clones, with roughly 70% seen just once and over 9.5% held by the top ten. This clone was found a few times. The source is a human patient who received a liver transplant. Some T cells may be the graft donor's. This specimen consisted of CD4+ T cells from blood, obtained less than 70 months after liver transplant.

DNA of the CDR3: TGCGCCAGCAGCACGGACAGTAACTATGGCTACACCTTC. Encoded protein: CASSTDSNYGYTF. This chain connects TRBV5-1 to TRBJ1-2; perhaps TRBD1 as D (6 bases). CDR3 size: 13 residues. The V end was cut by 4 bases, the J end by 1 base, with 8 bases between. Germline CDR1 reads SGHRS; CDR2 reads YFSETQ.